The rows below give T cell receptor beta chains drawn from one sample of a study of CD8+ T cells in alopecia areata. Data came from immunoSEQ multiplex PCR; TCRdb stores just in-frame clones and leaves some out. The table lists about 97,000 clones, 41% of them singletons. The sequenced material came from CD4+ T cells sorted from blood. The receptor source for this set is a human donor with alopecia areata. The CDR3 runs from the conserved cysteine through the conserved F or W. The D gene is left open where the match is weak. Size is stated for part of the rows, as once, few or many counts, or as a class when the clone is expanded.

J | V | length | size | D | DNA | CDR3
TRBJ2-5 | TRBV9 | 18 | once | TRBD2 | TGTGCCAGCAGCGTAAACCCAATAGGTAGCGGGCTTCAAGAGACCCAGTACTTC | CASSVNPIGSGLQETQYF
TRBJ2-3 | TRBV7-2 | 12 | . | . | TGTGCCAGCAGTCAGTCCACAGATACGCAGTATTTT | CASSQSTDTQYF
TRBJ2-2 | TRBV30 | 13 | . | TRBD1 | TGTGCCTGGAGTGGGGACAGCCCCGGGGAGCTGTTTTTT | CAWSGDSPGELFF
TRBJ2-2 | TRBV4-3 | 15 | . | TRBD2 | TGCGCCAGCAGCCAAGAAGAAGCGGGGTGGGGGGAGCTGTTTTTT | CASSQEEAGWGELFF
TRBJ1-5 | TRBV27 | 13 | few | TRBD1 | TGTGCCAGCAGTAACGACAGGGAGCGGCCCCAGCATTTT | CASSNDRERPQHF
TRBJ2-5 | TRBV7-2 | 14 | . | . | TGTGCCAGCAGCTTATTAGAGCGGCCAGGGACCCAGTACTTC | CASSLLERPGTQYF
TRBJ1-1 | TRBV6-6 | 12 | few | . | TGTGCCACCCGGGGGGGTATCACTGAAGCTTTCTTT | CATRGGITEAFF
TRBJ2-5 | TRBV2 | 15 | . | TRBD1 | TGTGCCAGCAGTAGCCGGACAGGGGTAGGAGAGACCCAGTACTTC | CASSSRTGVGETQYF
TRBJ2-7 | TRBV15 | 13 | few | . | TGTGCCACGGGTTACAGGGTTAACTACGAGCAGTACTTC | CATGYRVNYEQYF
TRBJ2-1 | TRBV18 | 14 | . | TRBD2 | TGTGCCAGCTCACCGGCCCTAGCGGGAGATGAGCAGTTCTTC | CASSPALAGDEQFF
TRBJ1-5 | TRBV30 | 14 | . | TRBD1 | TGTGCCTGGAGTGACGGACAGGGGCTACGGCCCCAGCATTTT | CAWSDGQGLRPQHF
TRBJ2-3 | TRBV28 | 16 | . | . | TGTGCCAGCAGTCTATGGGCCGGGACTAGCACAGATACGCAGTATTTT | CASSLWAGTSTDTQYF
TRBJ2-5 | TRBV7-8 | 15 | . | TRBD1 | TGTGCCAGCAGCCCAGACAGGGTTCGAATGGAGACCCAGTACTTC | CASSPDRVRMETQYF